Each of the 13 T cell receptor beta chains below was sequenced from the same sample in a study of T cell responses to AZD1222 COVID-19 vaccine. Profiling relied on immunoSEQ multiplex PCR, and the TCRdb table lists in-frame clones only, not all of them. The sample carries fewer than 150,000 clones, around 89% recorded once. The sample here was peripheral blood, taken 28 days after the second AZD1222 dose. These receptors originate from an adult who received the AZD1222 COVID-19 vaccine.

The chain carries TRBV12-3 or TRBV12-4 and TRBJ2-1; 7 nucleotides match TRBD1. The ends lost 4 bases at V and 10 bases at J; junction bases unmatched: 4. The CDR3 consists of 12 residues. The CDR3 sequence is CASSSTGDEQFF. CDR3 DNA sequence: TGTGCCAGCAGTTCTACAGGGGACGAGCAGTTCTTC.

This chain joins TRBV6-2 or TRBV6-3 and TRBJ2-2, with unresolved D. V lost 3 bases and J lost 5, with 7 bases in between. Germline V gives CDR1 MNHEY, CDR2 SVGEGT. This CDR3 is built from 13 residues. CDR3: CASSYSGTGELFF. The CDR3 DNA is TGTGCCAGCAGTTATTCCGGGACCGGGGAGCTGTTTTTT.

The chain combines TRBV28 with TRBJ2-4, with a tentative D call TRBD2 (7 bases). The CDR3 has 15 amino acids. V was trimmed by 2 bases and J by 0 bases, leaving 8 bases between them. The germline V gene has CDR1 MDHEN and CDR2 SYDVKM. In DNA form, the CDR3 reads TGTGCCAGCAGTTTAAGGGGGGGAGCCAAAAACATTCAGTACTTC. Its protein is CASSLRGGAKNIQYF. Filled out from reference TRBV28 and TRBJ2-4, the complete variable domain reads DVKVTQSSRYLVKRTGEKVFLECVQDMDHENMFWYRQDPGLGLRLIYFSYDVKMKEKGDIPEGYSVSREKKERFSLILESASTNQTSMYLCASSLRGGAKNIQYFGAGTRLSVL.

This clone was observed a single time. The V and J genes are TRBV3-1 (or the pseudogene TRBV3-2) and TRBJ2-5, with D perhaps being TRBD1 or TRBD2 (5 bases each). The CDR3 spans 14 residues. CDR1 and CDR2 from the germline V gene are LGHDT and YNNKEL (reference sequence). V was trimmed by 1 base and J by 5 bases, leaving 11 bases between them. For the CDR3, the DNA is TGTGCCAGCAGCCAAGGGGACGAGTGGGAGACCCAGTACTTC. Translating it yields CASSQGDEWETQYF.

This sequence joins TRBV19 and TRBJ2-6; tentatively, D is TRBD1 (5 bases). The V gene lost 7 bases and the J gene lost 3 bases, with 10 bases spanning the gap. Germline-derived CDR1 and CDR2 are LNHDA and SQIVND (reference sequence). This CDR3 comprises 14 residues. The CDR3 nucleotides are TGTGCCAGTAACACAGGTTATGGGGCCAACGTCCTGACTTTC. Residues: CASNTGYGANVLTF. Together with reference TRBV19 and TRBJ2-6, the CDR3 gives the full variable domain: DGGITQSPKYLFRKEGQNVTLSCEQNLNHDAMYWYRQDPGQGLRLIYYSQIVNDFQKGDIAEGYSVSREKKESFPLTVTSAQKNPTAFYLCASNTGYGANVLTFGAGSRLTVL.

This clone was seen a single time. V and J are TRBV7-8 and TRBJ2-7, with D possibly matching TRBD2 (6 bases). Trimming pared 1 base from V and 0 bases from J, leaving 19 bases between. Germline CDR1 reads SGHVS; CDR2 reads FQNEAQ. The CDR3 has 18 residues. CDR3 sequence (DNA): TGTGCCAGCAGCTTAGATTCCGGGGGAGTTATTCTCTCCTACGAGCAGTACTTC. Its translation is CASSLDSGGVILSYEQYF.

As regards this clone: Without the conserved terminal phenylalanine or tryptophan, this CDR3 likely stems from a read error. This chain connects TRBV19 to TRBJ1-5, with D perhaps TRBD1 (5 bases). There are 15 residues in the CDR3. The V gene's germline CDR1 is LNHDA and CDR2 SQIVND (reference sequence). Trimming left V 1 base short and J 0 bases short, with 7 bases between. The CDR3 nucleotides are TGTGCCAGTAGTATAGGAGGGGCTAGCAATCAGCCCCAGCATCTT. Residues: CASSIGGASNQPQHL.

This chain links TRBV3-1 (or the pseudogene TRBV3-2) with TRBJ1-2, with D perhaps matching TRBD1 (5 bases). This CDR3 comprises 14 residues. Germline V lookup: CDR1 LGHDT, CDR2 YNNKEL (reference sequence). V was shortened by 4 bases and J by 6 bases, with 15 bases between the two germline ends. Here the CDR3 DNA reads TGTGCCAGCAGCCCCCTAGGACAACTAGATGGCTACACCTTC. This codes for CASSPLGQLDGYTF.

The gene calls are TRBV11-2 and TRBJ2-1; 8 bases line up with TRBD2. Trimming at V came to 4 bases and at J to 3 bases, leaving 8 bases not matched to a gene. Germline V gene data show CDR1 as SGHAT and CDR2 as FQNNGV. The CDR3 consists of 16 residues. The CDR3 sequence: CASSSLAGGRYNEQFF. The CDR3, as DNA: TGTGCCAGCAGCTCCCTCGCGGGGGGACGCTACAATGAGCAGTTCTTC.

This clone was picked up one time. This chain joins TRBV28 and TRBJ2-7, with 9 nucleotides matching TRBD1. There are 15 residues in the CDR3. Germline V gives CDR1 MDHEN, CDR2 SYDVKM. The V gene end was trimmed by 3 bases and the J gene end by 4 bases; junction bases not matched to a gene: 7. In DNA, the CDR3 is TGTGCCAGCAGTTTCCAGGGGACAGGGAGGTACGAGCAGTACTTC. Protein: CASSFQGTGRYEQYF.

This clone was observed a few times. V gene TRBV24-1 combines with J gene TRBJ1-5; the D gene is possibly TRBD1 (5 bases). This CDR3 has 15 residues. The germline gives CDR1 KGHDR, CDR2 SFDVKD. V was shortened by 4 bases and J by 7 bases, with 16 bases between the two germline ends. CDR3 loop: CATSENPGLGQPQHF. The CDR3 DNA follows: TGTGCCACCAGTGAAAACCCAGGGTTGGGGCAGCCCCAGCATTTT.

The rearrangement links TRBV5-1 to TRBJ2-1; TRBD2 agrees at 8 bases. Germline CDR1 reads SGHRS; CDR2 reads YFSETQ. V lost 0 bases, J lost 0 bases, and 11 bases stayed unmatched. The CDR3 has 19 amino acids. The CDR3 spells CASSLALLAGDGSYNEQFF. DNA for the CDR3: TGCGCCAGCAGCTTGGCCCTTCTAGCGGGCGACGGCTCCTACAATGAGCAGTTCTTC. Based on the CDR3 plus reference TRBV5-1 and TRBJ2-1, the full variable domain is KAGVTQTPRYLIKTRGQQVTLSCSPISGHRSVSWYQQTPGQGLQFLFEYFSETQRNKGNFPGRFSGRQFSNSRSEMNVSTLELGDSALYLCASSLALLAGDGSYNEQFFGPGTRLTVL.

The sample holds one count of this clone. The chain joins TRBV30 to TRBJ1-2; D not certain. The CDR3 loop spans 14 amino acids. Germline assignment: CDR1 GTSNPN and CDR2 SVGIG (reference sequence). V was cut by 2 bases and J by 0 bases, with 10 bases left in between. Written as DNA, the CDR3 is TGTGCCTGGAGTCTCGTCCCATCTAACTATGGCTACACCTTC. Residues: CAWSLVPSNYGYTF.